The clone carrying this T cell receptor beta chain turned up a few times. Its antigen remains unidentified. Germline V lookup: CDR1 SGHDN, CDR2 FVKESK. V lost 2 bases, J lost 1 base, and 5 bases lay in between. This CDR3 comprises 13 residues. This sample is drawn from a study of early T cells in non-severe SARS-CoV-2 infection. Study context: Sequencing of unsorted whole blood was done on bulk RNA, leaving chains unpaired.

Study-level findings and limits: In VDJdb matching, anti-spike CD8 responses were favored while private and CD4 specificities went missing.

The TCR library protocol was used to attach unique molecular identifiers. These identifiers were attached to individual cDNA molecules. MiXCR was run by TCRdb on the 5' RACE reads, yielding one entry per CDR3 protein. In the table there are more than 85,000 distinct CDR3 sequences, roughly 15% of which are singletons. The TCR sequence derives from an adult who was a healthcare worker with PCR-confirmed SARS-CoV-2 infection or an uninfected control (not recorded which). Sequenced input: whole blood. V usage is TRBV14 and J usage is TRBJ1-1; D remains unclear. The chain's CDR3 is CASSQQQNTEAFF. CDR3 DNA sequence: TGTGCCAGCAGCCAACAACAGAACACTGAAGCTTTCTTT.